The next 10 T cell receptor beta chains were all read from a single sample in a study of regulatory T cells in long-lasting Graves disease (dated by TCRdb to the early 2020s). The library was built by means of multiplex PCR. Sequencer: Illumina HiSeq 4000. iRepertoire HTBI primers and Arm-PCR amplification of CDR3 regions were used to construct TCR beta libraries. Starting from the raw public reads, TCRdb applied fastp trimming at Q25, assembled clones with MiXCR and retained in-frame beta chains. One record per CDR3 amino acid sequence lists the most common genes and DNA. The sample includes a few hundred thousand distinct CDR3 sequences, with about 15% observed a single time. Of the sample, less than 30% is held by the ten largest clones. This sample's time point label indicates: newly diagnosed GD, antithyroid drugs for less than 3 months. For both TCR sequencing and RNA sequencing, RNA was extracted from PBMCs in TRIzol.

The sample also formed part of further work on T cells in Graves' hyperthyroidism and ophthalmopathy.

Source: peripheral blood mononuclear cells (PBMCs), taken at new diagnosis, from a patient treated with antithyroid drugs. Receptors were obtained from a young woman with Graves disease. Donor details come from another sample of the same person, matched by shared clones.

Concerning this clonotype: This may arise from a read error, as a much more abundant clone is one base away. J is TRBJ1-1 and V is TRBV6-2 or TRBV6-3; the D is unclear. Trimming removed 5 bases at V and 0 bases at J, with 16 bases between. Germline V gene lookup returns CDR1 MNHEY and CDR2 SVGEGT. The CDR3 has 16 residues. The CDR3 region has the DNA TGTGCCAGCAGTGAAGTCACCGGGCCTCTGAACACTGAAGCTTTCTTT. Translated, it gives CASSEVTGPLNTEAFF.

This clonotype has only a few counts. The chain joins TRBV20-1 to TRBJ2-1; D remains ambiguous. V was pared by 0 bases and J by 6 bases, with 6 bases between. The length of the CDR3 is 12 residues. Germline-derived CDR1 and CDR2 are DFQATT and SNEGSKA (reference sequence). The CDR3 loop is CSARDQTNEQFF. CDR3 bases: TGCAGTGCTAGAGATCAGACCAATGAGCAGTTCTTC.

In its sample, this clonotype was seen many times. The chain is built from TRBV28 and TRBJ2-2, with 13 bases fitting TRBD2. Trimming took 5 bases from V and 5 from J; bases not matched to a gene: 5. Germline assignment: CDR1 MDHEN and CDR2 SYDVKM. The CDR3 runs to 16 residues. The CDR3 DNA reads as TGTGCCAGCAGTCAAAGACTAGCGGGAGGAACCGGGGAGCTGTTTTTT. It translates to CASSQRLAGGTGELFF.

This clonotype has at least ten counts. The rearrangement links TRBV11-2 to TRBJ2-1, with TRBD2 matching over 13 bases. The CDR3 spans 16 residues. Germline assignment: CDR1 SGHAT and CDR2 FQNNGV. After removal of 3 bases from V and 6 bases from J, the junction contained 5 bases not matched to a gene. The CDR3 DNA is TGTGCCAGCAGCTTGCTTTGGACTAGCGGGAGCAATGAGCAGTTCTTC. Amino acid sequence: CASSLLWTSGSNEQFF.

This clonotype was detected ten times or more. The chain joins TRBV9 to TRBJ2-2, with TRBD2 as a possible D gene (5 bases). Between the trimmed V and J ends, which lost 6 bases and 6 bases, there was a span of 12 bases. The CDR3 totals 13 residues. CDR1 is SGDLS, CDR2 YYNGEE, per germline. In DNA, the CDR3 is TGTGCCAGCAACAGAGGGAATGCCGGGGAGCTGTTTTTT. Translating it yields CASNRGNAGELFF.

The chain couples TRBV7-9 to TRBJ2-2; 7 bases align to TRBD2. This CDR3 contains 16 residues. V lost 5 bases to trimming and J lost 2 bases; unmatched junction nucleotides: 8. Germline V gene data show CDR1 as SEHNR and CDR2 as FQNEAQ (reference sequence). The CDR3 here is CASSPSGTDNTGELFF. The DNA for the CDR3 is TGTGCCAGCAGCCCCAGCGGGACTGATAACACCGGGGAGCTGTTTTTT.

This clonotype was observed a few times. The chain joins TRBV7-9 to TRBJ2-1; no clear D. Germline CDR1 is SEHNR and CDR2 is FQNEAQ (reference sequence). With 2 bases removed from V and 10 bases from J, the gap between germline ends came to 9 bases. CDR3 length: 12 amino acids. The chain's CDR3 is CASSLRPQEQFF. The CDR3 nucleotides are TGTGCCAGCAGCTTAAGGCCTCAGGAGCAGTTCTTC.

V is TRBV12-3 or TRBV12-4 and J is TRBJ1-5; D unresolved. With 3 bases removed from V and 2 bases from J, the gap between germline ends came to 17 bases. This CDR3 contains 17 residues. The CDR3 here is CASSFFVRGARNQPQHF. CDR3 DNA: TGTGCCAGCAGTTTTTTTGTAAGAGGAGCCCGCAATCAGCCCCAGCATTTT.

The V call is TRBV6-2 or TRBV6-3, the J call TRBJ2-3; D may be TRBD2 (7 bases). This CDR3 region has 14 residues. Trimming took 10 bases from V and 4 from J, leaving 18 bases between them. Per germline, CDR1 MNHEY and CDR2 SVGEGT. CDR3 in DNA: TGTGCCACCCGCCGGGGGGCCTCGCCAGATACGCAGTATTTT. It specifies CATRRGASPDTQYF.

The chain employs TRBV7-9 and TRBJ2-3, with 8 nucleotides matching TRBD1. The J call may be faulty, since TRBJ2-7 better matches the DNA end. Germline CDR1 and CDR2: SEHNR and FQNEAQ (reference sequence). CDR3 length: 15 amino acids. The CDR3: CASSLWAGGPYEQYF. In DNA form, the CDR3 reads TGTGCCAGCAGCTTATGGGCAGGGGGCCCTTACGAGCAGTACTTC.